The entry below gives a single TCR beta chain sequence along with its context. These data originate in a study of T-cell memory formation after mild COVID-19. TCRdb used MiXCR to reprocess the 5' RACE reads, holding one entry per CDR3 protein. The table shows tens of thousands of distinct CDR3 sequences, with over 15% occurring only once. V lost 0 bases to trimming and J lost 4 bases, with 19 bases between them. This CDR3 comprises 17 residues. Germline CDR1 is SGDLS and CDR2 is YYNGEE. The chain recombines TRBV9 with TRBJ1-1, with D perhaps TRBD1 (5 bases). Sequenced: PBMCs or a T cell subset sorted from them (not recorded which). The clonotype originates from an adult woman who had mild COVID-19 (a few samples of this study predate the infection). Cell type and time point are not known. In DNA, the CDR3 is TGTGCCAGCAGCGTAGCTAAGGAGGGGCTAAGGACCACTGAAGCTTTCTTT. Translated, it gives CASSVAKEGLRTTEAFF.